These 15 T cell receptor beta chains share one sample of origin, sequenced in a study of technical replicates of blood from a handful of donors. The assay was immunoSEQ multiplex PCR, and TCRdb's table has in-frame clones only and misses some. Of 75,000 to 100,000 clones listed, 90% to 95% were seen once; the top ten hold approximately 0.24%. Input material: T cells isolated from PBMCs. The receptors stem from a human donor in good health.

V gene TRBV9 combines with J gene TRBJ2-3; 9 nucleotides align to TRBD2. CDR3 length equals 15 residues. J lost 4 bases, V lost 3 bases, and 6 bases had no gene match. Per the germline V gene, CDR1 is SGDLS and CDR2 is YYNGEE. This chain's CDR3 is CASSAGGLAADTQYF. The CDR3 DNA is TGTGCCAGCAGCGCGGGGGGACTAGCCGCAGATACGCAGTATTTT.

The V gene is TRBV13, the J gene TRBJ2-5, with TRBD2 matching over 9 bases. Germline V gene sequence: CDR1 PRHDT, CDR2 FYEKMQ (reference sequence). The CDR3 covers 14 residues. The ends lost 3 bases at V and 5 bases at J; junction bases unmatched: 4. CDR3 sequence (DNA): TGTGCCAGCAGCTTGGGCGGGGGGGCCGAGACCCAGTACTTC. Encoded protein: CASSLGGGAETQYF.

This clone has only one observation. The chain is built from TRBV19 and TRBJ2-5, with TRBD2 as a possible D gene (6 bases). V lost 8 bases and J 1 base, leaving 14 bases between the germline ends. The CDR3 sequence is 14 residues long. Per germline, CDR1 LNHDA and CDR2 SQIVND (reference sequence). CDR3 region: CASSERAVQETQYF. Written as DNA, the CDR3 is TGTGCCAGTTCCGAGCGGGCTGTCCAAGAGACCCAGTACTTC.

The chain is built from TRBV7-9 and TRBJ1-5; D gene ambiguous. Germline CDR1 reads SEHNR; CDR2 reads FQNEAQ (reference sequence). The CDR3 runs 12 residues. Trimming left V 1 base short and J 9 bases short, with 7 bases between. The CDR3 protein is CASSLVGGPQHF. CDR3 nucleotide sequence: TGTGCCAGCAGCTTAGTGGGAGGGCCCCAGCATTTT.

The DNA for the CDR3 is TGTGCCAGCAGTGGGACGGGAAACTATGGCTACACCTTC. This translates into CASSGTGNYGYTF. V and J are TRBV6-1 and TRBJ1-2; D is uncertain. V was pared by 4 bases and J by 2 bases, with 8 bases between. The CDR3 totals 13 residues. Germline CDR1 is MNHNS and CDR2 is SASEGT.

The chain recombines TRBV7-2 with TRBJ1-2, with D perhaps TRBD1 (6 bases). V shed 8 bases and J shed 0 bases, with 16 bases lying between them. There are 15 residues in the CDR3. Germline lookup yields CDR1 SGHTA and CDR2 FQGNSA. In DNA, the CDR3 is TGTGCCAGCTTGCCCGACAGGCCCACTAACTATGGCTACACCTTC. This encodes CASLPDRPTNYGYTF. Based on the CDR3 plus reference TRBV7-2 and TRBJ1-2, the full variable domain is GAGVSQSPSNKVTEKGKDVELRCDPISGHTALYWYRQSLGQGLEFLIYFQGNSAPDKSGLPSDRFSAERTGGSVSTLTIQRTQQEDSAVYLCASLPDRPTNYGYTFGSGTRLTVV.

The V gene is TRBV7-9, the J gene TRBJ1-3; the D is unclear. The V gene lost 1 base and the J gene lost 7 bases, with 5 bases spanning the gap. This CDR3 is 12 amino acids long. The germline CDR1 and CDR2 sequences are SEHNR and FQNEAQ (reference sequence). CDR3: CASSLDENTIYF. CDR3 in DNA: TGTGCCAGCAGCTTAGACGAGAACACCATATATTTT.

The J gene is TRBJ1-6, the V gene TRBV6-6; D may be TRBD1 (5 bases). Between the trimmed V and J ends, which lost 2 bases and 5 bases, there was a span of 13 bases. From germline, CDR1 is MNHNY and CDR2 SVGAGI (reference sequence). The CDR3 loop spans 16 amino acids. Here the CDR3 DNA reads TGTGCCAGCAGTTACGAGCGGGGGTCCAATAATTCACCCCTCCACTTT. Its translation: CASSYERGSNNSPLHF.

V is TRBV7-9 and J is TRBJ1-3, with D unresolved. The CDR3 runs to 14 residues. Trimming pared 3 bases from V and 0 bases from J, leaving 6 bases between. The germline V gene has CDR1 SEHNR and CDR2 FQNEAQ (reference sequence). The CDR3 region has the DNA TGTGCCAGCAGCTTTTCTAGCTCTGGAAACACCATATATTTT. Its translation is CASSFSSSGNTIYF.

The V call is TRBV6-1, the J call TRBJ2-1; TRBD2 matches at 8 bases. CDR1 MNHNS and CDR2 SASEGT come from the germline V gene. J gave up 4 bases and V 4 bases, and 6 bases lay outside the gene matches. The CDR3 has 15 amino acids. In nucleotides, the CDR3 is TGTGCCAGCAGTGTCGAGCGGGAGTTGTACAATGAGCAGTTCTTC. It yields the protein CASSVERELYNEQFF.

V is TRBV7-2 and J is TRBJ2-1, with D hard to call. The V and J ends lost 1 base and 8 bases respectively, with 15 bases between them. CDR3 length: 15 residues. Germline V gives CDR1 SGHTA, CDR2 FQGNSA. The CDR3 DNA reads as TGTGCCAGCAGCTTAGGGGCGCTTGTAAGCCATGAGCAGTTCTTC. Its protein product is CASSLGALVSHEQFF. The full variable domain, rest sourced from reference TRBV7-2 and TRBJ2-1, is GAGVSQSPSNKVTEKGKDVELRCDPISGHTALYWYRQSLGQGLEFLIYFQGNSAPDKSGLPSDRFSAERTGGSVSTLTIQRTQQEDSAVYLCASSLGALVSHEQFFGPGTRLTVL.

This clone was counted once. The gene calls are TRBV19 and TRBJ2-1, with 9 bases that match TRBD2. V gave up 5 bases and J gave up 9 bases; unmatched junction bases: 11. CDR1 LNHDA and CDR2 SQIVND come from the germline V gene (reference sequence). The CDR3 extends over 15 amino acids. CDR3 sequence (DNA): TGTGCCAGTAGTCCACTAGCGGGTCAGGCGCGTGAGCAGTTCTTC. This sequence encodes CASSPLAGQAREQFF.

The chain uses TRBV11-2 and TRBJ2-3; TRBD1 is a possible D gene (5 bases). The germline CDR1 and CDR2 sequences are SGHAT and FQNNGV. This CDR3 has 14 amino acids. Trimming took off 4 bases at V and 5 bases at J, with 13 bases between the two ends. The CDR3, as DNA: TGTGCCAGCAGCTCTGACAACAGGCAAGATACGCAGTATTTT. Translating it yields CASSSDNRQDTQYF.

V and J are TRBV7-8 and TRBJ1-3, with D tentatively TRBD1 (5 bases). Per the germline V gene, CDR1 is SGHVS and CDR2 is FQNEAQ. Between the trimmed V and J ends, which lost 4 bases and 3 bases, there was a span of 16 bases. The CDR3 length is 16 residues. The CDR3 DNA reads TGTGCCAGCAGCTCGAACCCTCGGGGGTTTGGAAACACCATATATTTT. As protein: CASSSNPRGFGNTIYF.

The V gene is TRBV5-5, the J gene TRBJ2-7, with D maybe TRBD1 (6 bases). Trimming removed 1 base at V and 6 bases at J, with 14 bases between. There are 14 residues in the CDR3. Germline values: CDR1 SGHKS, CDR2 YYEKEE (reference sequence). The CDR3 is CASSLPGESSEQYF. In DNA, the CDR3 is TGTGCCAGCAGCTTGCCAGGGGAATCTTCCGAGCAGTACTTC.